The T cell receptor (beta chain) under discussion was sequenced for a study of blood T cells in healthy people across ages. In this sample, this clonotype turned up a few times. Its target is unknown. The V and J ends lost 5 bases and 5 bases, in that order; junction bases with no gene match: 7. The CDR3 spans 15 residues. Extraction yielded at least 5 micrograms of total RNA per sample. Then a second PCR, running about 7 to 11 cycles, was carried out with a sample-barcoded 5' primer and a J-beta primer mix. MiXCR, applied by TCRdb to the 5' RACE reads, yields one record per CDR3 protein. The sample yields just over 1 million distinct CDR3 sequences, over 35% seen once. Study observations and caveats: More naive CD4+ cells and higher diversity marked long-lived donors relative to aged donors. The authors considered diversity estimates from one million T cells to be underestimates.

V usage is TRBV12-3 or TRBV12-4 and J usage is TRBJ2-7; 12 nucleotides agree with TRBD2. The sequenced sample consisted of blood. The TCR comes from a woman aged 60-75 years in good health. The CDR3 DNA is TGTGCCAGCAGTCGGACTAGCGGGGACCGCCACGAGCAGTACTTC. Translation gives CASSRTSGDRHEQYF.